This T cell receptor beta chain came from a study of cytomegalovirus exposure and HLA in healthy donors listed by TCRdb under 2017. The study in broad terms: An earlier analysis of some 500 of the donors reported approximately 300 Gb of sequence data and 117 million unique TCR beta sequences from about 200 million T cells. An early release that covered fewer than 800 HLA-typed donors contained 300 to 350 gigabases of sequencing data and 80 million or so unique TCR sequences. Of the 398 genotyped donors, approximately 83% fell in the genetic ancestry cluster associated with self-reported Caucasian donors. The study aimed to test whether cataloging public T cell receptors could reveal signatures of past pathogen exposure. The study profiled the T cell repertoires of hundreds of subjects by immunosequencing and related them to cytomegalovirus serostatus. In addition to the first cohort of about 650 subjects, a separate validation cohort of approximately 110 different subjects was used. High-throughput TCR immunosequencing, statistical association of individual TCRs with disease status, and machine learning were combined to predict cytomegalovirus infection status. A later analysis re-analyzed previously published TCR beta repertoires from approximately 670 donors and added high-resolution HLA genotyping to study TCR occurrence patterns. Rather than using new phenotypic data, the later analysis identified candidate immune exposures from TCR beta sequences and from how often those sequences occurred across donors. In an earlier analysis of several hundred of the donors, high-throughput TCR beta sequencing was used to judge whether each TCR beta V gene segment behaved as functional or pseudogenic. Donor age, sex, ethnicity and CMV serostatus were compiled together with the repertoire data. A later genetic analysis used genome-wide SNP genotypes for about 65% of the roughly 670 donors, treating that subset as a discovery cohort. Every discovery cohort repertoire had been produced on one sequencing platform. Both class I and class II loci were covered by HLA typing, at four-digit resolution. Typing coverage varied by locus: about 629-640 donors for A, B, C, DRB1 and DQB1; about 520 for DQA1; 606 for DPA1; under 490 for DPB1. Roughly 5 DR-DQ haplotypes were handled as single units for association and clustering, since linkage in the cohort was strong. Among several hundred genotyped donors of the cohort, an average of roughly 230,000 unique TCR beta nucleotide sequences was sequenced per donor, of which approximately 18% were non-productive. Study-wide findings and limitations: CMV serostatus was the only immune exposure information available for the cohort. In a later analysis, HLA-associated TCR beta chains showed more clonal expansion and lower generation probabilities than non-associated chains that were equally common. V-gene and J-gene trimming of TCR beta chains was associated with a missense DCLRE1C variant in a later genetic analysis, and the association was replicated in an independent cohort. In this cohort, only TCR beta chains were sequenced, and detectable features were limited by the absence of alpha or paired-chain data. It was suggested by the authors that the approach could potentially be generalized to other disease states and immunological phenotypes. Because HLA typing was missing for some donors at each locus, association tests included only the typed subset. Cytomegalovirus status was reported to be diagnosed by the classifier with high specificity and sensitivity in both the original and validation cohorts. A further reported finding was that TCR beta sequences accurately predicted the HLA-A and HLA-B alleles for most subjects in the first cohort. In the study, 150 to 200 TCR beta chains were listed as associated with cytomegalovirus. Three of the identified cytomegalovirus-associated TCR beta chains were confirmed in vitro to be specific for cytomegalovirus antigens. A later analysis associated about 17,000 TCR beta sequences with specific HLA alleles at a false discovery rate of 0.05. In a later analysis, TCR association rates were found to vary across HLA loci, with the most associated TCRs seen for DRB1 alleles and the fewest for HLA-C alleles. Because counts were too low, about 18 rarely observed V segments, including chromosome 9 orphons, were left out of the earlier analysis of about 620 of the donors. In an earlier analysis of more than 500 of the donors, most TCR beta V segments appeared in productive rearrangements about 87% or about 30% of the time, broadly matching IMGT annotations. Some IMGT-functional V segments, including TRBV6-2 and TRBV6-3, could not be distinguished by the 87-base-pair reads and were therefore excluded. Most CMV-associated TCR beta chains appeared to be HLA-restricted in a later analysis, and the HLA associations seemed to be driven largely by CMV exposure. Most TCR sequences were observed very rarely across donors, whereas some public TCRs were present in many individuals. Several of the top co-occurrence clusters appeared to be linked to parvovirus B19, influenza, CMV and Epstein-Barr virus, according to a later analysis. Strong co-occurrence of HLA alleles, especially DR and DQ, made assigning TCR associations to individual alleles difficult. According to a later genetic analysis, donors in an Asian-associated ancestry cluster had fewer N-insertions in productive TCRs than the approximately 690-donor mean. Presence/absence analyses assumed roughly uniform sequencing depth across donors, an assumption that may not hold. A cluster of highly shared sequence variants was judged likely to represent a technical artifact of the sequencing pipeline. Correlated functional status among segregating V segments might reflect linkage disequilibrium, but an unknown experimental factor could not be ruled out.

As for this clone: Its specific antigen is unknown. Per-base quality was not reported, and no clone a single base away is much larger than it.

The cohort was made up of approximately 670 healthy bone marrow donors. At the time of sampling, every cohort member was nominally healthy, though immune exposures that went unrecorded were likely present. The donor tested CMV seronegative, placing the donor among the roughly 340 seronegative members of the cohort. Each donor provided a peripheral blood sample, and peripheral blood mononuclear cells were used for TCR beta sequencing. Genomic DNA was extracted from the blood cell samples with the Qiagen DNeasy Blood Extraction Kit. Library preparation employed the immunoSEQ multiplex PCR assay. For the multiplex PCR, a mixture combining 60 forward primers for TCR Vbeta segments and 13 reverse primers for TCR Jbeta segments was used. A multiplex PCR assay on genomic DNA amplified the CDR3 region of rearranged TCR beta genes. On the Illumina HiSeq System, the amplified TCR beta libraries were sequenced as 87-base-pair reads. In the source study's methods: A later analysis counted approximately 74 million unique TCR beta chains across the 666 repertoires, and roughly 10 million of these chains were shared by at least two donors. Raw reads were error-corrected and collapsed into unique sequences by a nearest-neighbor algorithm in which closely related sequences were merged to remove PCR and sequencing errors. To assign V, D and J gene segments, CDR3 sequences were aligned to IMGT reference sequences. Each retained sequence needed at least a six-nucleotide match to both a V gene segment and a J gene segment. Rearrangements were classified as productive when the CDR3 lacked stop codons and remained in frame with V and J, and all other rearrangements were classified as non-productive. Following IMGT convention, CDR3 was defined as the stretch from the second conserved V-encoded cysteine up to the conserved J-encoded phenylalanine. Sequences without an unambiguous match to a single V gene segment were excluded from the earlier analysis of a few hundred of the donors. An earlier analysis of approximately 590 of the donors called V segments functional above 56.7% productive rearrangements and segregating when the between-donor standard deviation exceeded 5%. To diagnose cytomegalovirus status from the catalog of TCR beta chain sequences, a statistical classification framework was built. In a later analysis, TCR nucleotide sequences were compared against IMGT/GENE-DB human TR gene sequences so that V and J genes could be assigned. In a later analysis, CDR3 sequences and most-parsimonious VDJ recombination scenarios were assigned using the TCRdist pipeline. In a later analysis, each TCR beta chain was defined by its CDR3 amino acid sequence together with its V-gene family, and reads lacking a unique V-gene family were excluded. To address suspected cross-contamination and a sequencing artifact, a later analysis removed 592 highly shared, low-generation-probability nucleotide sequences. For each public chain, a later analysis derived a clonal expansion index from normalized ranks of inferred template counts within each repertoire. A later analysis computed generation probabilities with a VDJ recombination model fitted to out-of-frame rearrangements, and checked the results against IGoR. In a later analysis, hypergeometric tests were used to score TCR-TCR, TCR-HLA and TCR-CMV co-occurrence, with a repertoire-size bias correction applied to TCR pairs. False discovery rates were estimated in a later analysis by permuting HLA or CMV assignments 20 times. In a later analysis, co-occurring TCRs were grouped with DBSCAN, and TCRdist sequence similarity was added when clustering was performed within HLA-allele-positive subsets. For co-occurrence clustering, repertoires with fewer than 30,000 or more than 120,000 public chains were excluded, along with roughly five repertoires with anomalous nucleotide sharing. TCRdb retrieved this table from immuneACCESS and kept in-frame rearrangements only. Not all clones are present; in checked studies, unresolved V genes account for under half, and no reason is known for the remainder. The V and J calls and clone size are taken from that table; D and trimming were inferred from the DNA. The table for this sample lists under 200,000 clones; around 68% of them were counted only once. The top ten constitute less than 1.5% of the sample.

Via the germline V gene, CDR1 is KGHSY and CDR2 FQNENV. V and J lose 4 bases and 7 bases, and a span of 7 bases separates them. Its CDR3 holds 11 amino acids, cysteine through phenylalanine. Only CDR3 DNA remains: 33 bases, in frame from the first base. The specimen sequenced was PBMCs. This TCR came from a man in his fifties in good health and CMV-seronegative. The receptor chain draws on TRBV16 and TRBJ1-2; there is no confident call for the D gene. The CDR3 corresponds to CASSLGGGYTF. The nucleotides are TGTGCCAGCAGCCTAGGAGGTGGCTACACCTTC.